The rows below give T cell receptor beta chains drawn from one sample of a study of T-cell memory formation after mild COVID-19. TCRdb independently ran MiXCR on the 5' RACE reads; one entry per CDR3 protein. The sample includes approximately 340,000 distinct CDR3 sequences, 13% of them seen just once. Sequences were obtained from PBMCs or a T cell subset sorted from them (not recorded which). The receptors stem from a young man who had mild COVID-19 (a few samples of this study predate the infection). Cell type and time point are not known. Both conserved end residues are part of each CDR3. A D gene is named only where the DNA matches it firmly. Rows give clone size only sometimes, using once, few, many, or a class for an expanded clone.

CDR3	DNA	J	size	D	V	length
CASSWTSGTTDTQYF	TGCGCCAGCAGCTGGACCTCCGGGACCACAGATACGCAGTATTTT	TRBJ2-3	many	NA	TRBV5-1	15
CASSLIAGGPNEQFF	TGCGCCAGCAGCCTAATAGCGGGGGGCCCCAATGAGCAGTTCTTC	TRBJ2-1	few	TRBD2	TRBV5-1	15
CASSQEGTDYNEQFF	TGTGCCAGCAGCCAAGAAGGTACCGATTACAATGAGCAGTTCTTC	TRBJ2-1	NA	NA	TRBV3-1	15
CASRRDRLQETQYF	TGTGCCAGCAGACGAGACAGGCTCCAAGAGACCCAGTACTTC	TRBJ2-5	few	NA	TRBV6-2/TRBV6-3	14
CATSDFGDTQYF	TGTGCCACCAGTGATTTCGGGGATACGCAGTATTTT	TRBJ2-3	few	NA	TRBV24-1	12
CASSRNRDRESGYTF	TGTGCCAGCAGTCGTAACCGGGACAGGGAGAGTGGCTACACCTTC	TRBJ1-2	few	TRBD1	TRBV7-3	15
CASSQVAHTNYGYTF	TGCGCCAGCAGCCAAGTAGCCCATACAAACTATGGCTACACCTTC	TRBJ1-2	few	NA	TRBV4-3	15
CSVQPRGGNYEQYF	TGCAGCGTCCAGCCCAGGGGAGGGAACTACGAGCAGTACTTC	TRBJ2-7	NA	NA	TRBV29-1	14
CASSLRPQSSYGYTF	TGTGCCAGCAGCTTGAGACCGCAATCGAGCTATGGCTACACCTTC	TRBJ1-2	few	NA	TRBV5-6	15
CASSLEGALFF	TGTGCCAGCAGTTTAGAGGGGGCGCTTTTCTTC	TRBJ2-1	few	TRBD1	TRBV12-3/TRBV12-4	11
CASSFTLRGAQYF	TGTGCCAGCAGTTTCACTCTCCGGGGGGCCCAGTACTTC	TRBJ2-5	once	TRBD2	TRBV12-3/TRBV12-4	13
CASSLRLGNEQFF	TGTGCCAGCAGTTTGAGGTTGGGGAATGAGCAGTTCTTC	TRBJ2-1	few	NA	TRBV12-3/TRBV12-4	13
CASSPNRGGQPQHF	TGTGCCAGCAGCCCGAACAGGGGGGGGCAGCCCCAGCATTTT	TRBJ1-5	NA	TRBD1	TRBV7-2	14
CASSLEGQRLAKNIQYF	TGTGCCAGCAGCTTAGAGGGTCAGCGACTAGCCAAAAACATTCAGTACTTC	TRBJ2-4	NA	NA	TRBV7-8	17
CASSRLAGATYEQYF	TGTGCCAGCAGCCGACTAGCGGGGGCAACCTACGAGCAGTACTTC	TRBJ2-7	NA	TRBD2	TRBV6-6	15
CASRRGAGEQFF	TGCGCCAGCAGGAGGGGGGCCGGGGAGCAGTTCTTC	TRBJ2-1	NA	NA	TRBV5-1	12
CASSLTRSRAFF	TGTGCCAGCAGCTTAACGAGGTCCCGCGCTTTCTTT	TRBJ1-1	NA	NA	TRBV7-9	12
CASSKGGLYGYTF	TGTGCCAGTAGCAAGGGTGGGTTGTATGGCTACACCTTC	TRBJ1-2	NA	NA	TRBV19	13
CASSPPTGSPRWETQYF	TGTGCCAGCAGCCCCCCCACAGGGTCCCCAAGGTGGGAGACCCAGTACTTC	TRBJ2-5	few	NA	TRBV4-2	17
CASSLEYQETQYF	TGTGCCAGCAGCTTAGAGTACCAAGAGACCCAGTACTTC	TRBJ2-5	many	NA	TRBV7-9	13
CASSWGWGQPQHF	TGTGCCAGTAGCTGGGGGTGGGGTCAGCCCCAGCATTTT	TRBJ1-5	few	NA	TRBV19	13
CAIRGVGNTEAFF	TGTGCCATTCGGGGGGTTGGGAACACTGAAGCTTTCTTT	TRBJ1-1	few	NA	TRBV7-2	13
CSVILQANYGYTF	TGCAGCGTTATCTTACAGGCTAACTATGGCTACACCTTC	TRBJ1-2	NA	NA	TRBV29-1	13
CASSQAQNTEAFF	TGCGCCAGCAGCCAAGCACAGAACACTGAAGCTTTCTTT	TRBJ1-1	NA	NA	TRBV4-1	13
CASSLVGRGNTGELFF	TGTGCCAGCAGCTTAGTGGGCAGGGGAAACACCGGGGAGCTGTTTTTT	TRBJ2-2	many	NA	TRBV7-8	16
CASSLYFSRQGKAYEQYF	TGTGCCAGCAGTTTATATTTTTCCCGACAGGGGAAGGCCTACGAGCAGTACTTC	TRBJ2-7	few	TRBD1	TRBV27	18
CASSSLAVGNEQFF	TGTGCCAGTAGTAGCCTAGCCGTCGGGAATGAGCAGTTCTTC	TRBJ2-1	NA	NA	TRBV19	14
CASSSAPTDYSTDTQYF	TGCGCCAGCAGCTCTGCGCCGACAGATTATAGCACAGATACGCAGTATTTT	TRBJ2-3	NA	NA	TRBV5-1	17
CASSSQRGGNEQYF	TGTGCCAGCAGTAGTCAACGGGGGGGCAACGAGCAGTACTTC	TRBJ2-7	few	TRBD2	TRBV7-2	14
CASSLATGEAGANVLTF	TGCGCCAGCAGCTTGGCGACAGGGGAGGCTGGGGCCAACGTCCTGACTTTC	TRBJ2-6	many	TRBD1	TRBV5-1	17
CSVVPRLAGVYNEQFF	TGCAGCGTTGTTCCCCGGCTAGCGGGGGTCTACAATGAGCAGTTCTTC	TRBJ2-1	NA	TRBD2	TRBV29-1	16
CASSLLANQPQHF	TGTGCCAGCAGTTTGTTGGCGAATCAGCCCCAGCATTTT	TRBJ1-5	NA	NA	TRBV12-3/TRBV12-4	13
CASSWRGGNTGELFF	TGTGCCAGCAGCTGGCGGGGGGGGAACACCGGGGAGCTGTTTTTT	TRBJ2-2	few	TRBD2	TRBV7-2	15
CASSLYTGFDTDTQYF	TGTGCCAGCAGCTTATATACAGGGTTTGACACAGATACGCAGTATTTT	TRBJ2-3	few	NA	TRBV7-2	16
CASSLMTGTNYGYTF	TGTGCCAGCAGCTTAATGACAGGGACGAACTATGGCTACACCTTC	TRBJ1-2	few	TRBD1	TRBV7-2	15
CASSYLGTGVTSTDTQYF	TGTGCCAGCAGTTACTTAGGGACAGGGGTAACTAGCACAGATACGCAGTATTTT	TRBJ2-3	NA	TRBD1	TRBV6-6	18
CASSRGTEAFSPLHF	TGCGCCAGCAGCCGAGGGACAGAGGCCTTCTCACCCCTCCACTTT	TRBJ1-6	few	TRBD1	TRBV5-1	15
CASSLRGGIIYEQYF	TGCGCCAGCAGCTTGCGCGGGGGCATAATCTACGAGCAGTACTTC	TRBJ2-7	few	NA	TRBV5-1	15
CASSVGAEGVYGYTF	TGTGCCAGCAGCGTAGGGGCGGAAGGCGTCTATGGCTACACCTTC	TRBJ1-2	few	NA	TRBV9	15
CASSLVPGRASDWTSTDTQYF	TGCGCCAGCAGCTTGGTTCCGGGCCGGGCCAGCGATTGGACTAGCACAGATACGCAGTATTTT	TRBJ2-3	few	NA	TRBV5-1	21
CASSPGHGLYGYTF	TGTGCCAGCAGCCCGGGACACGGCCTCTATGGCTACACCTTC	TRBJ1-2	few	NA	TRBV3-1	14
CSAKPGTLSYEQYF	TGCAGTGCTAAGCCCGGGACCCTGTCCTACGAGCAGTACTTC	TRBJ2-7	NA	NA	TRBV20-1	14
CASSWSGTIIQQFF	TGCGCCAGCAGCTGGTCCGGGACTATCATACAGCAGTTCTTC	TRBJ2-1	NA	TRBD2	TRBV5-1	14
CASSYSRSGGTYEQYF	TGTGCCAGCAGTTACTCGAGGTCTGGGGGAACCTACGAGCAGTACTTC	TRBJ2-7	NA	NA	TRBV6-2/TRBV6-3	16
CASSLVGTVMNTEAFF	TGCGCCAGCAGCTTGGTCGGGACAGTTATGAACACTGAAGCTTTCTTT	TRBJ1-1	many	TRBD1	TRBV5-1	16
CASSPPGVPADTQYF	TGCGCCAGCAGCCCACCAGGGGTCCCGGCAGATACGCAGTATTTT	TRBJ2-3	few	NA	TRBV5-1	15
CATTGSSTDTQYF	TGTGCCACCACAGGGTCTAGCACAGATACGCAGTATTTT	TRBJ2-3	many	NA	TRBV6-5	13
CASSQENTAPYGYTF	TGCGCCAGCAGCCAAGAAAATACAGCACCCTATGGCTACACCTTC	TRBJ1-2	few	NA	TRBV4-3	15
CSAAFSGGSYNEQFF	TGCAGCGCCGCATTCTCCGGGGGCTCCTACAATGAGCAGTTCTTC	TRBJ2-1	NA	NA	TRBV29-1	15
CASSYAWRGGEQYF	TGTGCCAGCAGTTACGCCTGGCGGGGTGGCGAGCAGTACTTC	TRBJ2-7	NA	NA	TRBV6-5	14
CASSLEHGNSDTQYF	TGTGCCAGCAGCTTAGAACACGGGAACTCAGATACGCAGTATTTT	TRBJ2-3	few	NA	TRBV7-6	15
CASSLSGGGVKTQYF	TGTGCCAGCAGCTTGTCAGGAGGGGGAGTGAAGACCCAGTACTTC	TRBJ2-5	NA	NA	TRBV5-6	15
CATRDVAGARFF	TGTGCCACCAGGGACGTAGCGGGAGCCCGGTTCTTC	TRBJ2-1	many	TRBD2	TRBV24-1	12
CASSRRLAGVVNEQFF	TGTGCCAGCAGCCGGCGACTAGCGGGGGTTGTAAATGAGCAGTTCTTC	TRBJ2-1	few	TRBD2	TRBV3-1	16